This TCR beta chain was identified during a study of blood T cell repertoires in COVID-19. As for the study in general: PBMCs, B-cell-depleted T cells, or T cells were the source of the cDNA or gDNA that made up the material.

CDR3 length equals 15 residues. CDR1 and CDR2 from the germline V gene are KGHDR and SFDVKD. J lost 1 base, V lost 0 bases, and 0 bases had no gene match. Only one count was recorded for this clone. Assay: immunoSEQ multiplex PCR; the TCRdb copy retains only in-frame clones and omits some. The data hold 200,000 or so clones, with 70% to 90% observed a single time. This TCR came from a man aged 50 to 60 with COVID-19, enrolled during active disease. The chain links TRBV24-1 to TRBJ2-5, with 8 nucleotides matching TRBD2. The sequenced sample consisted of peripheral blood. The CDR3 spells CATSDLTSGQETQYF. DNA of the CDR3: TGTGCCACCAGTGATTTGACTAGCGGCCAAGAGACCCAGTACTTC.